This T cell receptor beta chain was captured in a study of T cells after yellow fever vaccination. Study-wide points: Weaker overall, the secondary response nonetheless peaked faster (day 5 versus 15). FACS-sorted repertoires might harbor abundant contaminating clonotypes from the bulk population. Primary-vaccination clones mostly resurfaced post-booster (about 95% CD4, approximately 87% CD8).

At least ten counts were recorded for this clonotype. Its target is not known. This CDR3 has 10 residues. V lost 5 bases and J lost 5, with 4 bases in between. The germline CDR1 and CDR2 sequences are SGHRS and YFSETQ. Using its own MiXCR run on the 5' RACE reads, TCRdb lists one record per CDR3 protein. The sample holds roughly 170,000 distinct CDR3 sequences, roughly 6.4% seen once. The rearrangement uses TRBV5-1 and TRBJ2-5; D not resolved. The starting material was CD4+ T cells sorted from PBMCs, obtained on the day of the first yellow fever vaccination. The receptor was isolated from a man younger than 35 who received the YFV17D yellow fever vaccine. Here the CDR3 reads CASSAETQYF. The CDR3 DNA sequence: TGCGCCAGCAGTGCCGAGACCCAGTACTTC.